What follows are 6 T cell receptor beta chains derived from one specimen sequenced in a study of T cells after yellow fever vaccination. TCRdb used MiXCR to reprocess the 5' RACE reads, holding one entry per CDR3 protein. This sample carries hundreds of thousands of distinct CDR3 sequences, about 19% of them seen once, and the ten largest clones take roughly a sixth. Sequenced here: PBMCs, sampled before the yellow fever booster vaccination. The receptors originated from a man younger than 35 who received the YFV17D yellow fever vaccine.

The chain is built from TRBV4-1 and TRBJ2-6, with D unclear. V lost 4 bases, J lost 0 bases, and 13 bases lay in between. The CDR3 sequence is 17 residues long. The germline gives CDR1 MGHRA, CDR2 YSYEKL. CDR3 in amino acids: CASSPGPSSSGANVLTF. The DNA for the CDR3 is TGCGCCAGCAGCCCCGGACCCTCCAGCTCTGGGGCCAACGTCCTGACTTTC.

The chain uses TRBV11-3 and TRBJ2-5; 9 positions agree with TRBD1. After removal of 6 bases from V and 3 bases from J, the junction contained 8 bases not matched to a gene. The CDR3 runs to 15 residues. CDR1 and CDR2 from the germline V gene are SGHNT and YENEEA. Here the CDR3 DNA reads TGTGCCAGCAGATCGACCGGGACAGGGAAAGAGACCCAGTACTTC. Its protein product is CASRSTGTGKETQYF.

This clonotype was seen a handful of times. The rearrangement uses TRBV10-3 and TRBJ1-2; D is uncertain. Germline lookup yields CDR1 ENHRY and CDR2 SYGVKD. V gave up 4 bases and J gave up 6 bases, with 12 bases separating them. The CDR3 runs 13 residues. CDR3 residues: CAISALWENGYTF. CDR3 DNA sequence: TGTGCCATCAGTGCGCTGTGGGAAAATGGCTACACCTTC.

This clonotype was detected a few times. The chain uses TRBV7-2 and TRBJ1-5; 7 positions agree with TRBD1. CDR3 size: 14 residues. Germline V gene lookup returns CDR1 SGHTA and CDR2 FQGNSA. Losses at the gene ends were 1 base for V and 8 bases for J; bases not matched to a gene: 5. CDR3 region: CASSLVQGWEPQHF. Here the CDR3 DNA reads TGTGCCAGCAGCTTAGTACAGGGGTGGGAGCCCCAGCATTTT.

The V gene is TRBV5-4, the J gene TRBJ1-3; D not resolved. This CDR3 comprises 13 residues. Trimming took 0 bases from V and 10 from J, leaving 11 bases between them. CDR1 SGHNT and CDR2 YYREEE come from the germline V gene (reference sequence). The CDR3 bases are TGTGCCAGCAGCTTGGGCCAGACTAGGACCATATATTTT. Its protein is CASSLGQTRTIYF.

The V call is TRBV6-6, the J call TRBJ1-2; no clear D gene. Germline V gene lookup returns CDR1 MNHNY and CDR2 SVGAGI (reference sequence). V lost 7 bases, J lost 3 bases, and 12 bases lay in between. This CDR3 spans 13 amino acids. The CDR3 DNA is TGTGCCAGCATCCATGACCGTGACTATGGCTACACCTTC. It encodes CASIHDRDYGYTF.